This T cell receptor (beta chain) was found in a study of T-cell memory formation after mild COVID-19. CDR1 SGHRS and CDR2 YFSETQ come from the germline V gene. Between the trimmed V and J ends, which lost 2 bases and 6 bases, there was a span of 11 bases. The CDR3 is made up of 13 amino acids. TCRdb passed the 5' RACE reads through MiXCR, listing each CDR3 protein once. Here the sample spans approximately 450,000 distinct CDR3 sequences, 15% to 20% being singletons. This clonotype was seen repeatedly, ten times or more. The receptor's source is an adult woman who had mild COVID-19 (a few samples of this study predate the infection). Cell type and time point are not known. The sequenced sample consisted of PBMCs or a T cell subset sorted from them (not recorded which). The genes are TRBV5-1 and TRBJ1-2; D possibly corresponds to TRBD1 (6 bases). CDR3 nucleotide sequence: TGCGCCAGCAGCTTTCAACAGGGACATGGCTACACCTTC. It encodes CASSFQQGHGYTF.